This T cell receptor beta chain emerged from a study of long-term antiretroviral therapy in people with HIV. The CDR3 totals 18 residues. CDR1 SGDLS and CDR2 YYNGEE come from the germline V gene. V lost 0 bases and J 3 bases, leaving 18 bases between the germline ends. The immunoSEQ assay was v3.0, run at survey level. For every sample, sequencing targeted roughly 35,000-55,000 T-cell genomes. The assay was immunoSEQ multiplex PCR, and TCRdb's table has in-frame clones only and misses some. The sample includes just over 15,000 clones, roughly 80% of them seen just once. With regard to this clone: The antigen is undetermined.

Overall study results and limits: Regardless of time point, clones expanded before ART dominated the repertoire. Patients on ART gained diversity, which nonetheless stayed below transplant donor controls.

This chain joins TRBV9 and TRBJ1-4, with D unresolved. This clonotype originated in a man aged 40-50 years with HIV. Sequenced here: unsorted PBMCs, sampled just before starting antiretroviral therapy. The CDR3 DNA reads TGTGCCAGCAGCGTAGAGGCGGCAGGAGGTCCGCCTAATGAAAAACTGTTTTTT. This translates into CASSVEAAGGPPNEKLFF.